A single sample is the source of the 24 T cell receptor beta chains below, sequenced in a study of blood T cell repertoires in COVID-19. Method: immunoSEQ multiplex PCR; TCRdb's copy keeps in-frame clones and lacks some. Of about 270,000 clones detected, approximately 90% appear once; the ten largest clones hold approximately 2.7%. Input material: PBMCs or T cells enriched from blood (not recorded which). The receptor source for this set is a man between 35 and 55 years old who had been exposed to COVID-19.

The genes are TRBV7-2 and TRBJ2-5, with 7 bases fitting TRBD1. Germline CDR1 and CDR2: SGHTA and FQGNSA. The CDR3 loop spans 14 amino acids. Unmatched junction bases numbered 7, after V lost 5 bases and J lost 4 bases. The CDR3 DNA follows: TGTGCCAGCAGCATACCGACAGGGTTAGAGACCCAGTACTTC. Residues: CASSIPTGLETQYF.

This chain joins TRBV13 and TRBJ2-7; no reliable D call. This CDR3 is 12 amino acids long. Germline CDR1 PRHDT, CDR2 FYEKMQ (reference sequence). V lost 5 bases and J lost 6, with 11 bases in between. The CDR3 DNA follows: TGTGCCAGCAGCCCACGAGGAGTCGAGCAGTACTTC. This translates into CASSPRGVEQYF. Full variable domain (outside the CDR3, taken from reference TRBV13 and TRBJ2-7): AAGVIQSPRHLIKEKRETATLKCYPIPRHDTVYWYQQGPGQDPQFLISFYEKMQSDKGSIPDRFSAQQFSDYHSELNMSSLELGDSALYFCASSPRGVEQYFGPGTRLTVT.

The chain has TRBV11-2 and TRBJ1-4, with no clear D. CDR1 SGHAT and CDR2 FQNNGV come from the germline V gene. Trimming shortened V by 5 bases and J by 5 bases, and 9 bases separated the two germline ends. This CDR3 is 13 amino acids long. CDR3 sequence (DNA): TGTGCCAGCAGCCAGGTGCGAAATGAAAAACTGTTTTTT. Its protein product is CASSQVRNEKLFF. The full variable domain, in which reference TRBV11-2 and TRBJ1-4 provide the parts outside the CDR3, is EAGVAQSPRYKIIEKRQSVAFWCNPISGHATLYWYQQILGQGPKLLIQFQNNGVVDDSQLPKDRFSAERLKGVDSTLKIQPAKLEDSAVYLCASSQVRNEKLFFGSGTQLSVL.

V gene TRBV9 combines with J gene TRBJ1-2, with 12 bases fitting TRBD1. This CDR3 has 15 amino acids. Germline loops: CDR1 SGDLS, CDR2 YYNGEE. The V segment lost 0 bases and the J segment 8 bases; nucleotides outside the gene matches: 5. The CDR3 region has the DNA TGTGCCAGCAGCGTAGAGGGACAGGGGGCAAGAGGCTACACCTTC. This encodes CASSVEGQGARGYTF.

The chain links TRBV19 to TRBJ2-1; 7 nucleotides agree with TRBD2. The junction had 14 bases not matched to a gene; V was cut back by 8 bases and J by 4 bases. The germline V gene has CDR1 LNHDA and CDR2 SQIVND (reference sequence). This CDR3 is 16 amino acids long. The chain's CDR3 is CASGSGQGGIYNEQFF. CDR3 nucleotide sequence: TGTGCCAGTGGCTCGGGGCAGGGAGGGATTTACAATGAGCAGTTCTTC.

The V call is TRBV28, the J call TRBJ1-2, with 11 bases aligning to TRBD1. This CDR3 is built from 15 residues. Germline CDR1 reads MDHEN; CDR2 reads SYDVKM. V gave up 4 bases and J gave up 4 bases; unmatched junction bases: 5. The CDR3, as DNA: TGTGCCAGCAGTTCTCCGGACAGGGGGCTCTATGGCTACACCTTC. This gives the protein CASSSPDRGLYGYTF.

The chain couples TRBV4-1 to TRBJ2-1; 8 bases align to TRBD2. The J segment lost 7 bases and the V segment lost 1 base, leaving 9 bases of the junction unmatched. There are 16 residues in the CDR3. The germline V gene encodes CDR1 MGHRA and CDR2 YSYEKL. This chain's CDR3 is CASSQGGGRTFNEQFF. The CDR3 DNA reads TGCGCCAGCAGCCAAGGAGGCGGGAGGACGTTTAATGAGCAGTTCTTC.

The chain has TRBV27 and TRBJ2-2; TRBD1 aligns across 7 bases. There are 13 residues in the CDR3. The junction had 6 bases not matched to a gene; V was cut back by 6 bases and J by 8 bases. From germline, CDR1 is MNHEY and CDR2 SMNVEV (reference sequence). As DNA, the CDR3 is TGTGCCAGCAGGACAGGGTCGGGAGGGGAGCTGTTTTTT. It encodes CASRTGSGGELFF.

This clone was seen once. The chain has TRBV7-9 and TRBJ1-2, with 8 bases fitting TRBD1. Germline V gene sequence: CDR1 SEHNR, CDR2 FQNEAQ (reference sequence). The ends lost 2 bases at V and 12 bases at J; junction bases unmatched: 5. CDR3 length: 12 residues. The CDR3 DNA reads as TGTGCCAGCAGCTTACCAGGGGGCTGGGACACCTTC. Amino acid sequence: CASSLPGGWDTF.

This clone was found once. V usage is TRBV10-3 and J usage is TRBJ2-5, with 9 positions matching TRBD1. The germline gives CDR1 ENHRY, CDR2 SYGVKD. The V and J ends lost 6 bases and 0 bases, in that order; junction bases with no gene match: 11. The CDR3 length is 17 residues. CDR3 coding DNA: TGTGCCATCAGAGCAGAGGTTGGGACAGGGTACCAAGAGACCCAGTACTTC. Protein sequence: CAIRAEVGTGYQETQYF.

V usage is TRBV30 and J usage is TRBJ2-5; 7 nucleotides agree with TRBD2. The CDR3 runs to 16 residues. Per the germline V gene, CDR1 is GTSNPN and CDR2 is SVGIG (reference sequence). Trimming at V came to 0 bases and at J to 7 bases, leaving 14 bases not matched to a gene. In DNA, the CDR3 is TGTGCCTGGAGTGTAGCGGGGACGGAGGCCCGGGGGACCCAGTACTTC. Its protein is CAWSVAGTEARGTQYF.

The rearrangement uses TRBV10-3 and TRBJ1-1; D uncertain. Germline V gives CDR1 ENHRY, CDR2 SYGVKD. The V end was cut by 2 bases, the J end by 2 bases, with 9 bases between. CDR3 length equals 14 residues. CDR3 in DNA: TGTGCCATCAGTGAGGACACAAGCAACACTGAAGCTTTCTTT. It specifies CAISEDTSNTEAFF.

The chain employs TRBV7-6 and TRBJ2-5, with 7 bases identical to TRBD2. CDR3 length: 15 amino acids. Germline V gives CDR1 SGHVS, CDR2 FNYEAQ. The V and J ends lost 1 base and 3 bases, in that order; junction bases with no gene match: 5. The CDR3 DNA reads TGTGCCAGCAGCTTAGTTATCGGGAGGAAAGAGACCCAGTACTTC. Translated, it gives CASSLVIGRKETQYF.

A few counts support this clone. This rearrangement joins TRBV7-9 to TRBJ1-5; no clear D. Trimming removed 5 bases at V and 2 bases at J, with 13 bases between. The V gene's germline CDR1 is SEHNR and CDR2 FQNEAQ (reference sequence). This CDR3 is built from 15 residues. The CDR3 coding sequence is TGTGCCAGCAGCCCAGCGAGCGGGGGCAATCAGCCCCAGCATTTT. Residues: CASSPASGGNQPQHF.

The chain carries TRBV4-1 and TRBJ2-7; 7 bases map to TRBD2. The germline V gene encodes CDR1 MGHRA and CDR2 YSYEKL. The CDR3 contains 17 residues. V shed 3 bases and J 3 bases; nucleotides not matched to a gene: 14. The CDR3 DNA reads as TGCGCCAGCAGCCATAATGGAGCGGGGACTGGTGTCTACGAGCAGTACTTC. Residues: CASSHNGAGTGVYEQYF.

CDR3 in amino acids: CASIRGTGNLLAGQPQHF. The CDR3, as DNA: TGTGCCAGTATCCGGGGGACAGGAAACTTACTAGCGGGGCAGCCCCAGCATTTT. The gene calls are TRBV19 and TRBJ1-5, with 8 bases fitting TRBD1. The CDR3 has 18 residues. Germline V gene lookup returns CDR1 LNHDA and CDR2 SQIVND (reference sequence). V gave up 7 bases and J gave up 7 bases; unmatched junction bases: 21. Looking up the rest from reference TRBV19 and TRBJ1-5 gives the full variable domain: DGGITQSPKYLFRKEGQNVTLSCEQNLNHDAMYWYRQDPGQGLRLIYYSQIVNDFQKGDIAEGYSVSREKKESFPLTVTSAQKNPTAFYLCASIRGTGNLLAGQPQHFGDGTRLSIL.

The rearrangement uses TRBV7-9 and TRBJ2-1, with 12 bases matching TRBD2. The CDR3 is 17 amino acids. Per the germline V gene, CDR1 is SEHNR and CDR2 is FQNEAQ (reference sequence). Unmatched junction bases numbered 10, after V lost 5 bases and J lost 5 bases. The CDR3 region is CASSTLGLAGRNNEQFF. In DNA form, the CDR3 reads TGTGCCAGCAGCACTCTGGGACTAGCGGGTAGGAACAATGAGCAGTTCTTC.

V and J are TRBV11-1 and TRBJ2-2; the match to TRBD1 covers 9 bases. The germline V gene encodes CDR1 SGHAT and CDR2 FQDESV (reference sequence). V was clipped by 8 bases and J by 2 bases; unmatched bases: 6. This CDR3 is built from 15 residues. The DNA for the CDR3 is TGTGCCAGCCAGAGGGACAGGGTAAACACCGGGGAGCTGTTTTTT. It encodes CASQRDRVNTGELFF.

The CDR3 region has the DNA TGCAGCGCACATAGCGGGACTATGGGCGAGCAGTACTTC. This codes for CSAHSGTMGEQYF. The gene calls are TRBV29-1 and TRBJ2-7; 8 bases match TRBD2. The CDR3 has 13 amino acids. The V and J ends lost 7 bases and 6 bases, in that order; junction bases with no gene match: 11. Germline CDR1 reads SQVTM; CDR2 reads ANQGSEA.

The genes are TRBV7-9 and TRBJ2-1, with TRBD2 matching over 9 bases. Germline lookup yields CDR1 SEHNR and CDR2 FQNEAQ (reference sequence). The CDR3 has 16 residues. The V and J ends lost 4 bases and 8 bases, in that order; junction bases with no gene match: 12. The CDR3 bases are TGTGCCAGCAGCTGGGGGGCTAGCGGGATTGTTGATGAGCAGTTCTTC. Translating it yields CASSWGASGIVDEQFF.

This sequence joins TRBV28 and TRBJ1-2, with D unclear. The CDR3 runs 14 residues. Per the germline V gene, CDR1 is MDHEN and CDR2 is SYDVKM. V shed 8 bases and J shed 4 bases, with 17 bases lying between them. The CDR3 reads CASYFRGLSYGYTF. CDR3 nucleotides: TGTGCCAGCTATTTCCGAGGATTAAGCTATGGCTACACCTTC.

This chain joins TRBV12-3 or TRBV12-4 and TRBJ2-5, with 7 bases fitting TRBD2. This CDR3 has 13 residues. V lost 6 bases and J lost 5; bases outside the gene matches: 6. CDR3 sequence: CASSGLVRETQYF. In DNA form, the CDR3 reads TGTGCCAGCAGCGGACTAGTACGGGAGACCCAGTACTTC.

The chain combines TRBV9 with TRBJ1-2, with D maybe TRBD1 (5 bases). V lost 4 bases and J 5 bases, leaving 18 bases between the germline ends. This CDR3 is built from 15 residues. CDR1 and CDR2 from the germline V gene are SGDLS and YYNGEE. The CDR3 reads CASSPTGGVGYGYTF. The CDR3 nucleotides read TGTGCCAGCAGCCCCACGGGGGGAGTCGGGTATGGCTACACCTTC. The full variable domain, with the rest looked up from reference TRBV9 and TRBJ1-2, is DSGVTQTPKHLITATGQRVTLRCSPRSGDLSVYWYQQSLDQGLQFLIQYYNGEERAKGNILERFSAQQFPDLHSELNLSSLELGDSALYFCASSPTGGVGYGYTFGSGTRLTVV.

The table lists this clone with a count of one. This rearrangement joins TRBV24-1 to TRBJ1-5; no reliable D call. CDR1 and CDR2 from the germline V gene are KGHDR and SFDVKD. The CDR3 is 13 residues long. Trimming took off 4 bases at V and 4 bases at J, with 7 bases between the two ends. CDR3 protein: CATSEVGNQPQHF. In nucleotides, the CDR3 is TGTGCCACCAGTGAGGTCGGTAATCAGCCCCAGCATTTT.